These 17 T cell receptor beta chains originate from one sample sequenced in a study of tumor and adjacent non-tumor tissue in lung cancer. No cell sorting was done before RNA was extracted from the tissue. A modified ARM-PCR protocol with three rounds of nested PCR amplified TCRbeta. Using its own MiXCR run on the multiplex PCR reads, TCRdb lists one record per CDR3 protein. The sample carries under 150,000 distinct CDR3 sequences, approximately 66% recorded once. Sequenced input: lung tumor tissue. The receptors come from a man in his sixties with small cell lung cancer.

Turning to this clonotype: Sequence at one end of the junction differs from germline and may be a read error. The chain employs TRBV20-1 and TRBJ2-2, with D tentatively TRBD2 (6 bases). This CDR3 has 15 amino acids. Germline V lookup: CDR1 DFQATT, CDR2 SNEGSKA (reference sequence). CDR3 loop: CSARHGGKYTGELFF. The CDR3 DNA is TGTAGTGCTAGACATGGCGGGAAGTACACCGGGGAGCTGTTTTTT.

The chain recombines TRBV20-1 with TRBJ1-5; maybe TRBD1 (6 bases). Trimming left V 0 bases short and J 6 bases short, with 12 bases between. CDR3 size: 14 residues. Germline V CDR1 and CDR2: DFQATT, SNEGSKA (reference sequence). The CDR3 coding sequence is TGCAGTGCTAGAGATAGGTCGGACAGTCAGCCCCAGCATTTT. This codes for CSARDRSDSQPQHF.

Notes on this clonotype: The CDR3 carries no conserved terminal phenylalanine or tryptophan, so it likely arises from a read error. It is unclear where the CDR3 begins or ends on the DNA, so no DNA is shown, and the CDR3 is as TCRdb lists it. The rearrangement links TRBV12-3 or TRBV12-4 to TRBJ1-4. The CDR3 has 15 residues if both end residues are counted. This CDR3 reads CVSRDDSVANEKLYS.

The rearrangement uses TRBV6-1 and TRBJ2-7, with TRBD2 matching 7 bases. The germline CDR1 and CDR2 sequences are MNHNS and SASEGT. With V trimmed by 4 bases and J by 5 bases, 17 bases remained unmatched. The CDR3 has 17 residues. Written as DNA, the CDR3 is TGTGCCAGCAGTGGACACCCCCCGAGTAGCGGGCTAGACGAGCAGTACTTC. Its translation: CASSGHPPSSGLDEQYF.

The chain links TRBV5-6 to TRBJ2-2; TRBD2 matches at 10 bases. J was trimmed by 3 bases and V by 9 bases; bases with no gene match: 11. Germline V lookup: CDR1 SGHDT, CDR2 YYEEEE. CDR3 length: 16 amino acids. CDR3 sequence reads: CATMVLAGGYTGELFF. CDR3 DNA sequence: TGTGCCACCATGGTTTTAGCGGGAGGCTACACCGGGGAGCTGTTTTTT.

In regard to this clonotype: One end of the junction does not line up with germline, which may come from a read error. The chain uses TRBV11-3 and TRBJ2-1, with D unresolved. The CDR3 length is 14 residues. Germline values: CDR1 SGHNT, CDR2 YENEEA. In DNA form, the CDR3 reads TGCGCCAGCAGTGCCCCCGGCCTTGCAATTGAGCAGTTCTTC. Protein: CASSAPGLAIEQFF.

Points on this clonotype: One junction end does not reproduce the germline sequence, and a read error may be involved. J is TRBJ2-2 and V is TRBV11-1, with a possible D match to TRBD1 (5 bases). In germline, CDR1 is SGHAT, CDR2 FQDESV (reference sequence). The CDR3 has 13 amino acids. DNA for the CDR3: TGTGCCGGCAGGGATATACGGACCGGGGAGCTGTTTTTT. Its protein is CAGRDIRTGELFF.

A word on this clonotype: This may be a read error: a much more frequent sequence differs by one nucleotide. This chain uses TRBV6-2 or TRBV6-3 with TRBJ2-4, with D perhaps matching TRBD2 (6 bases). CDR3 length equals 17 residues. Germline V CDR1 and CDR2: MNHEY, SVGEGT. V was cut by 8 bases and J by 0 bases, with 20 bases left in between. CDR3 region: CASCHDFSGLAKNIQYF. The CDR3 nucleotides are TGTGCCAGCTGTCACGATTTTAGCGGTCTAGCCAAAAACATTCAGTACTTC.

This chain connects TRBV7-3 to TRBJ2-5; the D is unclear. Trimming removed 5 bases at V and 5 bases at J, with 12 bases between. Germline values: CDR1 SGHTA, CDR2 FQGTGA. This CDR3 region has 13 residues. The CDR3 region is CASSPGPRETQYF. The CDR3 DNA sequence: TGTGCCAGCAGCCCCGGGCCACGGGAGACCCAGTACTTC.

The chain carries TRBV19 and TRBJ2-3, with 10 nucleotides matching TRBD2. The ends lost 10 bases at V and 5 bases at J; junction bases unmatched: 12. The CDR3 runs 15 residues. Germline-derived CDR1 and CDR2 are LNHDA and SQIVND (reference sequence). The CDR3 bases are TGTGCCACCCGGACTAGCGGAGGTGGCCGAGATACGCAGTATTTT. The encoded protein is CATRTSGGGRDTQYF.

Concerning this clonotype: A much larger clone lies one base from this, so it may be a read error. The genes are TRBV11-2 and TRBJ2-5; D not resolved. The CDR3 loop spans 13 amino acids. Per germline, CDR1 SGHAT and CDR2 FQNNGV. The V end was cut by 3 bases, the J end by 1 base, with 6 bases between. The CDR3, as DNA: TGTGCCAGCAGCTTTCGGGCCCAAGAGACCCAGTACTTC. It codes for CASSFRAQETQYF.

Concerning this clonotype itself: The conserved final phenylalanine or tryptophan is absent from the CDR3, which likely points to a read error. V and J are TRBV6-1 and TRBJ2-5; the D gene is possibly TRBD2 (6 bases). Trimming cost V 3 bases and J 4 bases, with 18 bases left between them. Germline lookup yields CDR1 MNHNS and CDR2 SASEGT. The CDR3 has 16 amino acids. CDR3 in amino acids: CASSDPSVGRGETQYL. The CDR3 bases are TGTGCCAGCAGTGACCCCAGCGTGGGGCGGGGAGAGACCCAGTACTTA.

The CDR3 coding sequence is TGTGCCAGCAGTGTCCGGGGGGGGAGAGGAAACACCATATATTTT. It translates to CASSVRGGRGNTIYF. The chain has TRBV6-1 and TRBJ1-3; TRBD1 might be the D (5 bases). This CDR3 is 15 amino acids long. Per the germline V gene, CDR1 is MNHNS and CDR2 is SASEGT. V was cut by 4 bases and J by 4 bases, with 14 bases left in between.

This clonotype was picked up a small number of times. The rearrangement joins TRBV5-1 to TRBJ1-2; D possibly corresponds to TRBD1 (5 bases). This CDR3 is 13 amino acids long. V was clipped by 4 bases and J by 4 bases, with 11 bases between them. The germline V gene encodes CDR1 SGHRS and CDR2 YFSETQ. In DNA form, the CDR3 reads TGCGCCAGCAGCCCCGGGACGGCCTATGGCTACACCTTC. It specifies CASSPGTAYGYTF.

Many counts were recorded for this clonotype. V and J are TRBV20-1 and TRBJ2-1, with D possibly being TRBD1 (5 bases). The CDR3 spans 15 residues. CDR1 DFQATT and CDR2 SNEGSKA come from the germline V gene (reference sequence). V was trimmed by 3 bases and J by 5 bases, leaving 17 bases between them. In nucleotides, the CDR3 is TGCAGTGCTAGGCGACAGACCACTGATCACAATGAGCAGTTCTTC. Protein product: CSARRQTTDHNEQFF.

The chain employs TRBV4-2 and TRBJ2-1, with D unclear. The CDR3 extends over 18 amino acids. Trimming stripped 3 bases from V and 4 bases from J, with 22 bases between. Looked up from germline, CDR1 is LGHNA and CDR2 is YNFKEQ. The CDR3 nucleotides are TGTGCCAGCAGCCACCAGCCCTTTCCTGGCACCTCATACAATGAGCAGTTCTTC. It codes for CASSHQPFPGTSYNEQFF.

Comments on this clonotype: At one end the junction does not follow the germline gene, possibly because of a read error. This chain connects TRBV12-3 or TRBV12-4 to TRBJ1-5, with a tentative D call TRBD1 (5 bases). CDR3 length: 12 amino acids. DNA of the CDR3: TGTGCCAGCAGTCTCGGGACCCGTCCCCAGCGTTTT. Protein: CASSLGTRPQRF.